These 24 T cell receptor beta chains were sequenced from one sample in a study of T cells after yellow fever vaccination. TCRdb re-derived calls from the 5' RACE reads in MiXCR, one entry per CDR3 protein. The data contain under 550,000 distinct CDR3 sequences, 21% of them singletons. This sample comprised PBMCs, obtained 20 to 25 days after the first yellow fever vaccination. The receptors shown here come from a man between 18 and 29 years old who received the YFV17D yellow fever vaccine.

The chain joins TRBV7-9 to TRBJ2-2; D gene ambiguous. There are 12 residues in the CDR3. Germline CDR1 SEHNR, CDR2 FQNEAQ (reference sequence). CDR3 in amino acids: CSAEWGTGELFF. CDR3 coding DNA: TGTTCCGCGGAATGGGGCACCGGGGAGCTGTTTTTT. The whole variable domain, remainder taken from reference TRBV7-9 and TRBJ2-2, is DTGVSQNPRHKITKRGQNVTFRCDPISEHNRLYWYRQTLGQGPEFLTYFQNEAQLEKSRLLSDRFSAERPKGSFSTLEIQRTEQGDSAMYLCSAEWGTGELFFGEGSRLTVL.

This clonotype was seen at least ten times. The chain has TRBV20-1 and TRBJ2-3; the D gene could be TRBD1 or TRBD2 (5 bases each). Trimming took off 2 bases at V and 3 bases at J, with 18 bases between the two ends. The CDR3 is 16 amino acids. Germline V gene sequence: CDR1 DFQATT, CDR2 SNEGSKA (reference sequence). The CDR3 nucleotides read TGCAGTGCTAGATCCCTCGGGACCCTAGAAACAGATACGCAGTATTTT. Translated: CSARSLGTLETDTQYF.

The rearrangement uses TRBV7-9 and TRBJ1-5; D may be TRBD1 (6 bases). The V gene's germline CDR1 is SEHNR and CDR2 FQNEAQ (reference sequence). This CDR3 has 15 amino acids. V was cut by 6 bases and J by 6 bases, with 18 bases left in between. The CDR3 loop is CASSDTGRDGQPQHF. The CDR3 region has the DNA TGTGCCAGCAGTGACACAGGGAGAGACGGTCAGCCCCAGCATTTT.

V gene TRBV20-1 combines with J gene TRBJ2-7, with D perhaps given as TRBD1 or TRBD2 (5 bases each). CDR3 length: 14 amino acids. The V gene lost 0 bases and the J gene lost 2 bases, with 11 bases spanning the gap. CDR1 and CDR2 from the germline V gene are DFQATT and SNEGSKA (reference sequence). The CDR3 loop reads CSARDGRGAYEQYV. Here the CDR3 DNA reads TGCAGTGCTAGAGATGGACGGGGCGCCTACGAGCAGTACGTC.

This clonotype was counted a few times. The DNA for the CDR3 is TGCAGCGTCAAGTGGGGGTCTGGGCCCCAAGAGACCCAGTACTTC. It yields the protein CSVKWGSGPQETQYF. The chain uses TRBV29-1 and TRBJ2-5; possibly TRBD1 or TRBD2 for D (5 bases each). Germline V CDR1 and CDR2: SQVTM, ANQGSEA. Trimming took 6 bases from V and 1 from J, leaving 18 bases between them. CDR3 size: 15 residues.

The rearrangement joins TRBV11-1 to TRBJ1-1; TRBD1 matches at 7 bases. With 6 bases clipped from V and 5 bases from J, the junction kept 6 bases outside the gene matches. This CDR3 is 13 amino acids long. Germline V gene sequence: CDR1 SGHAT, CDR2 FQDESV (reference sequence). In DNA, the CDR3 is TGTGCCAGCAGGAGACAGGGCCGTACTGAAGCTTTCTTT. Its protein is CASRRQGRTEAFF.

The V gene is TRBV12-3 or TRBV12-4, the J gene TRBJ1-1; D uncertain. The CDR3 covers 11 residues. Deletions cut 4 bases from V and 8 bases from J, with 8 bases between. The CDR3 loop reads CASSSRYEAFF. CDR3 in DNA: TGTGCCAGCAGTTCAAGGTACGAAGCTTTCTTT.

The table lists this clonotype with a count of one. The J gene is TRBJ1-2, the V gene TRBV20-1; D call uncertain. With 5 bases removed from V and 4 bases from J, the gap between germline ends came to 14 bases. The CDR3 consists of 13 residues. Germline V gene data show CDR1 as DFQATT and CDR2 as SNEGSKA (reference sequence). The CDR3 DNA sequence: TGCAGTGCTTCCTCTTCCAGGACCTATGGCTACACCTTC. This translates into CSASSSRTYGYTF.

This clonotype was seen a few times. The V call is TRBV24-1, the J call TRBJ2-2; a weak D match, TRBD2 (6 bases). CDR3 length equals 16 residues. The germline gives CDR1 KGHDR, CDR2 SFDVKD. Between the trimmed V and J ends, which lost 3 bases and 7 bases, there was a span of 17 bases. The CDR3 DNA sequence: TGTGCCACCAGTGATGGTCGGGGGTGGCCCGTCGGGGAGCTGTTTTTT. This translates into CATSDGRGWPVGELFF.

The sample holds a few counts of this clonotype. The chain combines TRBV28 with TRBJ2-5, with D perhaps matching TRBD2 (7 bases). The germline V and J ends were trimmed by 7 bases and 2 bases, with 17 bases remaining between them. Germline V gene sequence: CDR1 MDHEN, CDR2 SYDVKM. The CDR3 contains 15 residues. The CDR3: CASTQGRGLQETQYF. CDR3 nucleotides: TGTGCCAGCACCCAGGGGCGGGGGTTACAAGAGACCCAGTACTTC.

This clonotype has just one count. The V and J genes are TRBV11-2 and TRBJ1-1; D gene ambiguous. Per germline, CDR1 SGHAT and CDR2 FQNNGV. The CDR3 runs 15 residues. V lost 4 bases and J 1 base, leaving 13 bases between the germline ends. CDR3 nucleotides: TGTGCCAGCAGCTGGGTGGCCAGGCGGAACACTGAAGCTTTCTTT. It yields the protein CASSWVARRNTEAFF.

The chain is built from TRBV7-2 and TRBJ2-3, with 7 bases that match TRBD2. Germline values: CDR1 SGHTA, CDR2 FQGNSA. The length of the CDR3 is 13 residues. Unmatched junction bases numbered 7, after V lost 7 bases and J lost 6 bases. The CDR3 DNA reads as TGTGCCAGCACCCTGGGGAGGGTGGATACGCAGTATTTT. Its translation: CASTLGRVDTQYF.

J is TRBJ2-4 and V is TRBV5-6; 7 bases align to TRBD1. CDR3 length: 13 amino acids. After removal of 2 bases from V and 7 bases from J, the junction contained 3 bases not matched to a gene. The germline gives CDR1 SGHDT, CDR2 YYEEEE. The CDR3 DNA reads as TGTGCCAGCAGCTTTTCCAGGGGGAACATTCAGTACTTC. Translated: CASSFSRGNIQYF.

This clonotype was seen a few times. The chain carries TRBV6-6 and TRBJ2-7; D ambiguous. CDR1 is MNHNY and CDR2 is SVGAGI in the germline V gene (reference sequence). V gave up 0 bases and J gave up 7 bases, with 10 bases separating them. This CDR3 has 13 amino acids. For the CDR3, the DNA is TGTGCCAGCAGTTACTCGAGACCCGGTGAGCAGTACGTC. Its translation: CASSYSRPGEQYV.

The V call is TRBV4-2, the J call TRBJ1-6; possible D gene TRBD1, 5 bases. Trimming left V 3 bases short and J 5 bases short, with 17 bases between. The V gene's germline CDR1 is LGHNA and CDR2 YNFKEQ. The CDR3 totals 17 residues. CDR3 in amino acids: CASSHSGVGRNNSPLHF. The CDR3 nucleotides are TGTGCCAGCAGCCACTCGGGGGTAGGACGTAATAATTCACCCCTCCACTTT.

This clonotype was seen at least ten times. The gene calls are TRBV5-1 and TRBJ2-5; TRBD2 might be the D (6 bases). Germline loops: CDR1 SGHRS, CDR2 YFSETQ. The CDR3 extends over 13 amino acids. V gave up 2 bases and J gave up 5 bases, with 10 bases separating them. The DNA of the CDR3 is TGCGCCAGCAGCTTAACGGGGGACGAGACCCAGTACTTC. Protein sequence: CASSLTGDETQYF. The full variable domain, with the rest looked up from reference TRBV5-1 and TRBJ2-5, is KAGVTQTPRYLIKTRGQQVTLSCSPISGHRSVSWYQQTPGQGLQFLFEYFSETQRNKGNFPGRFSGRQFSNSRSEMNVSTLELGDSALYLCASSLTGDETQYFGPGTRLLVL.

The chain joins TRBV6-1 to TRBJ2-5; a weak D match, TRBD1 (6 bases). The CDR3 has 15 amino acids. V was cut by 7 bases and J by 1 base, with 16 bases left in between. Germline values: CDR1 MNHNS, CDR2 SASEGT. DNA for the CDR3: TGTGCCAGCAAGGGGGTCTGGCAGGGCCAAGAGACCCAGTACTTC. Amino acids: CASKGVWQGQETQYF.

This chain joins TRBV27 and TRBJ2-6; D not resolved. The germline V and J ends were trimmed by 2 bases and 0 bases, with 5 bases remaining between them. Germline V gene lookup returns CDR1 MNHEY and CDR2 SMNVEV (reference sequence). The CDR3 has 15 residues. The CDR3: CASSLGISGANVLTF. The DNA for the CDR3 is TGTGCCAGCAGTTTAGGCATCTCTGGGGCCAACGTCCTGACTTTC.

This clonotype was recorded a few times. The CDR3 DNA follows: TGTGCCAGCAGTTTTGAAGCTTTCTTT. It translates to CASSFEAFF. This chain links TRBV9 with TRBJ1-1; the D is unclear. The V end was cut by 5 bases, the J end by 7 bases, with 3 bases between. CDR3 length: 9 residues. Germline V gene data show CDR1 as SGDLS and CDR2 as YYNGEE. The variable domain in full, with the rest retrieved from reference TRBV9 and TRBJ1-1, is DSGVTQTPKHLITATGQRVTLRCSPRSGDLSVYWYQQSLDQGLQFLIQYYNGEERAKGNILERFSAQQFPDLHSELNLSSLELGDSALYFCASSFEAFFGQGTRLTVV.

The chain couples TRBV3-1 to TRBJ1-2, with 11 bases lining up with TRBD1. J lost 4 bases, V lost 0 bases, and 4 bases had no gene match. The CDR3 length is 16 residues. Germline-derived CDR1 and CDR2 are LGHDT and YNNKEL (reference sequence). This chain's CDR3 is CASSQDWTGGAYGYTF. The DNA of the CDR3 is TGTGCCAGCAGCCAAGATTGGACAGGGGGCGCCTATGGCTACACCTTC.

This clonotype was seen only a few times. This chain links TRBV7-9 with TRBJ2-1, with 8 positions matching TRBD2. The CDR3 length is 13 residues. Germline V gives CDR1 SEHNR, CDR2 FQNEAQ (reference sequence). Trimming took 7 bases from V and 7 from J; bases not matched to a gene: 6. Here the CDR3 reads CASNGGAGNEQFF. The DNA of the CDR3 is TGTGCCAGCAACGGGGGGGCCGGGAATGAGCAGTTCTTC.

Only a few counts were recorded for this clonotype. This sequence joins TRBV27 and TRBJ2-3; TRBD2 matches at 10 bases. The CDR3 consists of 16 residues. Trimming at V came to 5 bases and at J to 4 bases, leaving 9 bases not matched to a gene. Germline assignment: CDR1 MNHEY and CDR2 SMNVEV (reference sequence). The CDR3 protein is CASSPQVSGGADTQYF. The CDR3 nucleotides read TGTGCCAGCAGTCCCCAGGTCAGCGGGGGGGCAGATACGCAGTATTTT.

The genes are TRBV20-1 and TRBJ1-5; 7 nucleotides align to TRBD1. Trimming took 2 bases from V and 5 from J; bases not matched to a gene: 0. The CDR3 has 12 amino acids. Germline assignment: CDR1 DFQATT and CDR2 SNEGSKA (reference sequence). In DNA, the CDR3 is TGCAGTGCTAGACAGGGGGATCAGCCCCAGCATTTT. Its translation is CSARQGDQPQHF.

The chain carries TRBV13 and TRBJ1-2, with a possible D match to TRBD1 (6 bases). CDR1 PRHDT and CDR2 FYEKMQ come from the germline V gene (reference sequence). This CDR3 is built from 18 residues. The ends were cut back, 4 bases at V and 3 bases at J, with 24 bases in the middle. Written as DNA, the CDR3 is TGTGCCAGCAGCTCAAGGCGCCAGGGGACCGTGGGCTACTATGGCTACACCTTC. The encoded protein is CASSSRRQGTVGYYGYTF.